A selection of T cell receptor beta chains follows, all from one sample in a study of cytomegalovirus exposure and HLA in healthy donors. Libraries were prepared by immunoSEQ multiplex PCR; TCRdb keeps only in-frame clonotypes and omits some of them. The sample consists of over 90,000 clones, 77% of them appearing once. Input material: PBMCs. Receptor source: a male donor in good health and CMV-seropositive. Both conserved end residues are part of each CDR3. A D gene is named only where the DNA matches it firmly. Clone size appears in some rows only: once, few, many, or a class for an expanded clone.

J: TRBJ2-7; D: TRBD2; size: few; V: TRBV7-2; CDR3: CASSLAMGTSGGEQYF; DNA: TGTGCCAGCAGCTTAGCCATGGGGACTAGCGGGGGGGAGCAGTACTTC
J: TRBJ2-5; D: TRBD1; size: few; V: TRBV29-1; CDR3: CSDQTGGSETQYF; DNA: TGCAGCGACCAGACAGGGGGGTCCGAGACCCAGTACTTC
J: TRBJ2-7; D: NA; size: NA; V: TRBV6-5; CDR3: CASSPAPGIGGEQYF; DNA: TGTGCCAGCAGTCCAGCACCGGGAATCGGGGGCGAGCAGTACTTC
J: TRBJ1-1; D: TRBD1; size: NA; V: TRBV5-1; CDR3: CAGRQTGEVAFF; DNA: TGCGCCGGCCGCCAGACAGGGGAGGTAGCTTTCTTT
J: TRBJ2-7; D: TRBD2; size: NA; V: TRBV29-1; CDR3: CSVAGLAGGSGEQYF; DNA: TGCAGCGTGGCGGGACTAGCGGGCGGTTCGGGCGAGCAGTACTTC
J: TRBJ2-5; D: TRBD1; size: NA; V: TRBV6-1; CDR3: CASSETPLGGGETQYF; DNA: TGTGCCAGCAGTGAAACACCCCTAGGGGGCGGAGAGACCCAGTACTTC
J: TRBJ2-1; D: NA; size: NA; V: TRBV30; CDR3: CAAGQNNEQFF; DNA: TGTGCCGCTGGACAGAACAATGAGCAGTTCTTC
J: TRBJ2-1; D: NA; size: few; V: TRBV2; CDR3: CASSENPAGYGYNEQFF; DNA: TGTGCCAGCAGTGAAAATCCGGCGGGGTATGGATACAATGAGCAGTTCTTC
J: TRBJ2-7; D: TRBD2; size: NA; V: TRBV7-8; CDR3: CASRPLAGGLHEQYF; DNA: TGTGCCAGCAGACCCCTAGCGGGTGGGCTCCACGAGCAGTACTTC
J: TRBJ2-1; D: NA; size: NA; V: TRBV9; CDR3: CASSVARTPRIGDEQFF; DNA: TGTGCCAGCAGCGTAGCTAGAACTCCTAGGATCGGTGATGAGCAGTTCTTC
J: TRBJ1-5; D: TRBD1; size: once; V: TRBV28; CDR3: CASSLSTGSSNQPQHF; DNA: TGTGCCAGCAGTTTATCGACAGGGTCCAGCAATCAGCCCCAGCATTTT
J: TRBJ2-7; D: TRBD2; size: NA; V: TRBV4-3; CDR3: CASSQVSSGTYEQYF; DNA: TGCGCCAGCAGCCAAGTGTCTAGCGGAACCTACGAGCAGTACTTC
J: TRBJ2-5; D: NA; size: NA; V: TRBV4-3; CDR3: CASSQELARGKETQYF; DNA: TGCGCCAGCAGCCAAGAATTAGCCCGAGGGAAAGAGACCCAGTACTTC
J: TRBJ2-6; D: NA; size: NA; V: TRBV4-3; CDR3: CASSWSHLNSGANVLTF; DNA: TGCGCCAGCAGTTGGAGTCACTTGAACTCTGGGGCCAACGTCCTGACTTTC
J: TRBJ1-1; D: NA; size: few; V: TRBV19; CDR3: CASSNRVENTEAFF; DNA: TGTGCCAGTAGTAACAGGGTGGAGAACACTGAAGCTTTCTTT
J: TRBJ2-4; D: TRBD2; size: few; V: TRBV6-1; CDR3: CASSERASGGVGAKNIQYF; DNA: TGTGCCAGCAGTGAAAGGGCTAGCGGGGGGGTAGGGGCCAAAAACATTCAGTACTTC
J: TRBJ2-7; D: NA; size: NA; V: TRBV6-6; CDR3: CAAAGATRDKQYF; DNA: TGTGCCGCAGCAGGGGCGACACGGGATAAGCAGTACTTC
J: TRBJ1-2; D: NA; size: NA; V: TRBV28; CDR3: CATLRGGYGYTF; DNA: TGTGCCACCTTAAGAGGGGGCTATGGCTACACCTTC
J: TRBJ1-3; D: TRBD1; size: once; V: TRBV7-9; CDR3: CASSFMTGLRTGNTIYF; DNA: TGTGCCAGCAGCTTTATGACAGGGCTTAGAACTGGAAACACCATATATTTT
J: TRBJ2-5; D: NA; size: NA; V: TRBV7-2; CDR3: CASSLELRETQYF; DNA: TGTGCCAGCAGCTTAGAACTCAGGGAGACCCAGTACTTC
J: TRBJ2-7; D: TRBD2; size: NA; V: TRBV4-3; CDR3: CASSHLAGAPYEQYF; DNA: TGCGCCAGCAGCCATCTAGCGGGAGCCCCCTACGAGCAGTACTTC
J: TRBJ2-7; D: NA; size: NA; V: TRBV10-3; CDR3: CAISQDSMREQYF; DNA: TGTGCCATCAGCCAAGATTCTATGAGGGAGCAGTACTTC
J: TRBJ2-3; D: TRBD2; size: NA; V: TRBV28; CDR3: CASSIAGTRTDTQYF; DNA: TGTGCCAGCAGCATAGCGGGGACACGCACAGATACGCAGTATTTT
J: TRBJ2-2; D: NA; size: NA; V: TRBV19; CDR3: CASSMAGPATGELFF; DNA: TGTGCCAGTAGTATGGCGGGCCCCGCCACCGGGGAGCTGTTTTTT
J: TRBJ1-5; D: TRBD1; size: NA; V: TRBV19; CDR3: CASSIGEGQGDNQPQHF; DNA: TGTGCCAGTAGTATAGGGGAGGGACAGGGGGACAATCAGCCCCAGCATTTT
J: TRBJ2-7; D: TRBD1; size: NA; V: TRBV7-9; CDR3: CASSPGTVPYEQYF; DNA: TGTGCCAGCAGCCCAGGGACAGTACCCTACGAGCAGTACTTC
J: TRBJ1-2; D: NA; size: NA; V: TRBV2; CDR3: CASRGSGRADYGYTF; DNA: TGTGCCAGCAGGGGCAGCGGGCGAGCGGACTATGGCTACACCTTC
J: TRBJ1-4; D: TRBD1; size: once; V: TRBV5-4; CDR3: CASRPWTGNEKLFF; DNA: TGTGCCAGCAGGCCGTGGACAGGGAATGAAAAACTGTTTTTT
J: TRBJ2-7; D: TRBD2; size: NA; V: TRBV4-2; CDR3: CASSQGPGLGYEQYF; DNA: TGTGCCAGCAGCCAAGGCCCGGGACTAGGTTACGAGCAGTACTTC
J: TRBJ2-3; D: NA; size: NA; V: TRBV7-3; CDR3: CASSLTWAEPDTQYF; DNA: TGTGCCAGCAGCTTAACCTGGGCAGAACCAGATACGCAGTATTTT